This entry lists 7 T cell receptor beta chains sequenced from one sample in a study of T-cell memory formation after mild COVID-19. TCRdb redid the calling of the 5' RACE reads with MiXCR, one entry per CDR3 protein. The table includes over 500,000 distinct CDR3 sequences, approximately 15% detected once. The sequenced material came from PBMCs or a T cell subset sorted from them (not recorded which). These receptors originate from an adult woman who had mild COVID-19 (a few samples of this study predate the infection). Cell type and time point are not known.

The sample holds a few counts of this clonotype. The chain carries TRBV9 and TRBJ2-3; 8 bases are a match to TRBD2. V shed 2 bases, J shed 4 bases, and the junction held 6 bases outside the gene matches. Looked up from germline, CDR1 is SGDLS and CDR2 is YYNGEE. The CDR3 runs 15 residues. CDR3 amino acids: CASSVREGVADTQYF. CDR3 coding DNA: TGTGCCAGCAGCGTCCGGGAGGGGGTGGCAGATACGCAGTATTTT.

The CDR3 reads CASSPTGSGVNTIYF. The CDR3 DNA reads as TGTGCCAGCAGCCCTACCGGATCGGGGGTGAACACCATATATTTT. V is TRBV12-3 or TRBV12-4 and J is TRBJ1-3; maybe TRBD1 (5 bases). CDR3 length equals 15 residues. The ends were cut back, 6 bases at V and 7 bases at J, with 19 bases in the middle.

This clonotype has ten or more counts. CDR3 in DNA: TGTGCCAGCAGCCCGGCCCCGGGAGGGCAAGAGCAGTTCTTC. Translated: CASSPAPGGQEQFF. V usage is TRBV11-2 and J usage is TRBJ2-1; 8 bases are a match to TRBD2. V was clipped by 5 bases and J by 10 bases; unmatched bases: 10. CDR3 size: 14 residues. Germline V gene lookup returns CDR1 SGHAT and CDR2 FQNNGV.

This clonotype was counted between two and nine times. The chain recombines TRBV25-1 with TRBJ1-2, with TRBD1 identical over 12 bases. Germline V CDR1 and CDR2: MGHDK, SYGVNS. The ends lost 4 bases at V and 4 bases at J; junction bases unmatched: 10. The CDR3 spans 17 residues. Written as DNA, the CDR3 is TGTGCCAGCAGTGGCTCCGGGACAGGGGGCATGGGCTATGGCTACACCTTC. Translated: CASSGSGTGGMGYGYTF.

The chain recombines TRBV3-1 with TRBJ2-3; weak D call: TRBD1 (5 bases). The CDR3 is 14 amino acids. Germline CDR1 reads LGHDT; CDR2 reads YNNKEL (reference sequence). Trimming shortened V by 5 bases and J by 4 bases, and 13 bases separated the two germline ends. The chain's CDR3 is CASSTTAGPDTQYF. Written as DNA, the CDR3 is TGTGCCAGCAGCACCACAGCAGGGCCAGATACGCAGTATTTT.

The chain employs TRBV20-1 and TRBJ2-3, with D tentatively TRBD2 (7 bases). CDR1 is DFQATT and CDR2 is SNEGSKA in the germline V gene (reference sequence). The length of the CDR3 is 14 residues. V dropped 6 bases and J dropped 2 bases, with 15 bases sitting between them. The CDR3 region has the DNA TGCAGTGCGGGAGGGGCGGGGGCCACAGATACGCAGTATTTT. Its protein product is CSAGGAGATDTQYF.

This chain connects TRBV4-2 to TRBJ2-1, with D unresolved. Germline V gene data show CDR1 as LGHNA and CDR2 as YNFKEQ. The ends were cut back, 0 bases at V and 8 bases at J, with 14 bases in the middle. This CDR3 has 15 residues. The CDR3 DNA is TGTGCCAGCAGCCAAGAAAGTCTAGGCCTTGATGAGCAGTTCTTC. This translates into CASSQESLGLDEQFF.